This T cell receptor beta chain comes out of a study of CD4 T cells in relation to SARS-CoV-2 and coronaviruses. The method was immunoSEQ multiplex PCR; TCRdb's version includes in-frame clones alone and lacks a portion of them. The sample holds 65,000 or so clones; 87% are singletons and the top ten take 1.6%. CD4+ T cells from unexposed donors were obtained before the COVID-19 pandemic (2011-2018). Naive and memory CD4+ T cells came from enriched cryopreserved PBMCs. Sequencing input: memory CD4+ T cells from PBMCs. The origin of this receptor is a human donor in good health.

The CDR3 loop reads CASSPTPLLNYGYTF. In DNA, the CDR3 is TGTGCCAGCAGCCCCACGCCCCTCCTTAACTATGGCTACACCTTC. The chain recombines TRBV7-9 with TRBJ1-2; no firm D call. The CDR3 loop spans 15 amino acids. Germline CDR1 SEHNR, CDR2 FQNEAQ (reference sequence). V was pared by 5 bases and J by 1 base, with 14 bases between.